These 18 T cell receptor beta chains came from one sample sequenced in a study of early T cells in non-severe SARS-CoV-2 infection. A single record per CDR3 protein comes from TCRdb applying MiXCR to the 5' RACE reads. The repertoire has approximately 90,000 distinct CDR3 sequences, approximately 12% of them found once; the top ten carry under 4.5%. The sequencing here drew on whole blood, taken at baseline. The receptors were sampled from an adult who was a healthcare worker with PCR-confirmed SARS-CoV-2 infection or an uninfected control (not recorded which).

This clonotype has more than one count but fewer than ten. The chain uses TRBV10-3 and TRBJ1-2; TRBD1 matches 7 bases. The ends lost 4 bases at V and 8 bases at J; junction bases unmatched: 7. The CDR3 has 13 residues. CDR1 is ENHRY, CDR2 SYGVKD, per germline. CDR3 coding DNA: TGTGCCATCAGTGCGGGACAGCGAGGGGGCTACACCTTC. Encoded protein: CAISAGQRGGYTF.

The sample holds a few counts of this clonotype. The CDR3 DNA reads TGTGCCATCTCGCGGGGGGGCGATGAGCAGTTCTTC. Amino acid sequence: CAISRGGDEQFF. The chain couples TRBV10-3 to TRBJ2-1, with 9 bases fitting TRBD2. The CDR3 sequence is 12 residues long. The V gene's germline CDR1 is ENHRY and CDR2 SYGVKD. V lost 8 bases and J lost 8; bases outside the gene matches: 4.

This rearrangement joins TRBV18 to TRBJ1-1; 7 nucleotides align to TRBD1. This CDR3 has 13 amino acids. Trimming at V came to 4 bases and at J to 4 bases, leaving 3 bases not matched to a gene. Germline V gene sequence: CDR1 KGHSH, CDR2 LQKENI. CDR3 loop: CASSRQGSTEAFF. The DNA of the CDR3 is TGTGCCAGCTCACGACAGGGAAGCACTGAAGCTTTCTTT. Looking up the rest from reference TRBV18 and TRBJ1-1 gives the full variable domain: NAGVMQNPRHLVRRRGQEARLRCSPMKGHSHVYWYRQLPEEGLKFMVYLQKENIIDESGMPKERFSAEFPKEGPSILRIQQVVRGDSAAYFCASSRQGSTEAFFGQGTRLTVV.

This clonotype was seen a few times. The J gene is TRBJ2-7, the V gene TRBV29-1; D is undetermined. This CDR3 region has 10 residues. The germline gives CDR1 SQVTM, CDR2 ANQGSEA. Trimming took 7 bases from V and 1 from J, leaving 5 bases between them. As DNA, the CDR3 is TGCAGCGCTGGGTCCTACGAGCAGTACTTC. It codes for CSAGSYEQYF.

The chain employs TRBV2 and TRBJ2-1; D is possibly TRBD2 (6 bases). Germline loops: CDR1 SNHLY, CDR2 FYNNEI. This CDR3 spans 12 amino acids. V was cut by 4 bases and J by 8 bases, with 9 bases left in between. CDR3 region: CASSGDLDEQFF. CDR3 coding DNA: TGTGCCAGCAGTGGGGACTTGGATGAGCAGTTCTTC.

The rearrangement links TRBV5-1 to TRBJ1-2, with a possible D match to TRBD1 (6 bases). Trimming cost V 1 base and J 6 bases, with 10 bases left between them. The CDR3 spans 13 residues. Germline loops: CDR1 SGHRS, CDR2 YFSETQ. CDR3 region: CASSLRGMDGYTF. The CDR3 bases are TGCGCCAGCAGCTTGAGGGGGATGGATGGCTACACCTTC.

V and J are TRBV19 and TRBJ1-5, with D tentatively TRBD1 (5 bases). CDR1 is LNHDA, CDR2 SQIVND, per germline (reference sequence). The CDR3 is made up of 12 amino acids. Trimming left V 6 bases short and J 2 bases short, with 5 bases between. The CDR3: CASRQGNQPQHF. CDR3 sequence (DNA): TGTGCCAGTAGACAGGGCAATCAGCCCCAGCATTTT.

This chain links TRBV24-1 with TRBJ2-3; 12 nucleotides agree with TRBD2. V shed 4 bases and J 5 bases; nucleotides not matched to a gene: 6. Germline CDR1 and CDR2: KGHDR and SFDVKD. The CDR3 contains 16 residues. CDR3 sequence reads: CATSDPLAGGRDTQYF. CDR3 DNA sequence: TGTGCCACCAGTGACCCACTAGCGGGAGGACGAGATACGCAGTATTTT.

The chain employs TRBV20-1 and TRBJ1-1; D ambiguous. V shed 4 bases and J shed 3 bases, with 12 bases lying between them. The CDR3 has 13 residues. Germline CDR1 DFQATT, CDR2 SNEGSKA (reference sequence). CDR3 coding DNA: TGCAGTGCTATCGACGGAGGTGACACTGAAGCTTTCTTT. Translating gives CSAIDGGDTEAFF.

The chain combines TRBV19 with TRBJ1-1, with D maybe TRBD1 (5 bases). V was trimmed by 2 bases and J by 0 bases, leaving 7 bases between them. This CDR3 region has 14 residues. CDR1 LNHDA and CDR2 SQIVND come from the germline V gene (reference sequence). This CDR3 is CASSITGMNTEAFF. The DNA of the CDR3 is TGTGCCAGTAGTATAACAGGTATGAACACTGAAGCTTTCTTT. Complete variable domain (other parts from reference TRBV19 and TRBJ1-1): DGGITQSPKYLFRKEGQNVTLSCEQNLNHDAMYWYRQDPGQGLRLIYYSQIVNDFQKGDIAEGYSVSREKKESFPLTVTSAQKNPTAFYLCASSITGMNTEAFFGQGTRLTVV.

This clonotype was counted a few times. The V call is TRBV29-1, the J call TRBJ2-1; 9 nucleotides align to TRBD2. The CDR3 consists of 15 residues. The V gene end was trimmed by 6 bases and the J gene end by 0 bases; junction bases not matched to a gene: 6. Germline V gives CDR1 SQVTM, CDR2 ANQGSEA. In DNA, the CDR3 is TGCAGCGTAAGACTAGCGGAGTTCTCCTACAATGAGCAGTTCTTC. The encoded protein is CSVRLAEFSYNEQFF.

There are a few counts of this clonotype. The V call is TRBV20-1, the J call TRBJ2-3, with D hard to call. Trimming left V 1 base short and J 6 bases short, with 11 bases between. From germline, CDR1 is DFQATT and CDR2 SNEGSKA (reference sequence). The CDR3 extends over 13 amino acids. The CDR3, as DNA: TGCAGTGCTAGAGGGTCAATGGCGGATACGCAGTATTTT. It specifies CSARGSMADTQYF.

Many counts were recorded for this clonotype. J is TRBJ1-1 and V is TRBV2; the D gene is possibly TRBD1 (6 bases). V lost 6 bases and J 1 base, leaving 15 bases between the germline ends. Germline loops: CDR1 SNHLY, CDR2 FYNNEI. There are 15 residues in the CDR3. CDR3 protein: CASRGRDTENTEAFF. The CDR3 region has the DNA TGTGCCAGCAGGGGAAGGGACACCGAGAACACTGAAGCTTTCTTT.

The chain employs TRBV7-6 and TRBJ2-3, with D unresolved. Germline V gene data show CDR1 as SGHVS and CDR2 as FNYEAQ. V lost 1 base and J 2 bases, leaving 10 bases between the germline ends. The CDR3 extends over 15 amino acids. The CDR3 protein is CASSLVGGTTDTQYF. The CDR3 nucleotides are TGTGCCAGCAGCTTAGTGGGCGGTACCACAGATACGCAGTATTTT.

This clonotype has a handful of counts. The chain couples TRBV11-2 to TRBJ2-5; D uncertain. Germline CDR1 and CDR2: SGHAT and FQNNGV. Trimming left V 5 bases short and J 5 bases short, with 21 bases between. The CDR3 spans 16 residues. DNA of the CDR3: TGTGCCAGCAGCCCAAGGTCGCGGTCCCAAGGGGAGACCCAGTACTTC. Residues: CASSPRSRSQGETQYF.

The chain has TRBV5-4 and TRBJ1-4, with 9 bases that match TRBD1. The germline V gene has CDR1 SGHNT and CDR2 YYREEE (reference sequence). The CDR3 extends over 15 amino acids. With 4 bases clipped from V and 7 bases from J, the junction kept 8 bases outside the gene matches. Written as DNA, the CDR3 is TGTGCCAGCAGCCCTCCTGGGACAGGGAGTGAAAAACTGTTTTTT. Encoded protein: CASSPPGTGSEKLFF.

The chain couples TRBV6-1 to TRBJ2-1, with 7 bases lining up with TRBD1. Germline loops: CDR1 MNHNS, CDR2 SASEGT. Trimming at V came to 10 bases and at J to 3 bases, leaving 6 bases not matched to a gene. The CDR3 totals 13 residues. The CDR3 DNA sequence: TGTGCCACCCGACAGGGCTTCTACAATGAGCAGTTCTTC. Its translation is CATRQGFYNEQFF.

This clonotype showed up just once. The V call is TRBV5-4, the J call TRBJ2-1; a possible D gene is TRBD2 (5 bases). This CDR3 region has 16 residues. V gave up 4 bases and J gave up 7 bases, with 21 bases separating them. The germline gives CDR1 SGHNT, CDR2 YYREEE (reference sequence). As DNA, the CDR3 is TGTGCCAGCAGCGGCCCCACCTGGGGAGCTTTAAATGAGCAGTTCTTC. Protein: CASSGPTWGALNEQFF.